This passage covers 14 T cell receptor beta chains from one sample sequenced in a study of blood T cell repertoires in COVID-19. Assay used: immunoSEQ multiplex PCR; TCRdb lists only in-frame clones, some missing. The table lists roughly 300,000 clones, roughly 85% of them singletons, with 2% to 3% in the top ten. Sequencing used PBMCs or T cells enriched from blood (not recorded which). The receptors here all came from a woman between 45 and 60 years old who had recovered from COVID-19.

CDR3 sequence reads: CASSPPADNEQYF. CDR3 bases: TGTGCCAGCTCACCCCCGGCAGACAACGAGCAGTACTTC. The chain combines TRBV18 with TRBJ2-7, with D unresolved. CDR1 KGHSH and CDR2 LQKENI come from the germline V gene. This CDR3 region has 13 residues. V gave up 3 bases and J gave up 5 bases, with 11 bases separating them.

CDR3 sequence: CASSPSRGSSYEQYF. Written as DNA, the CDR3 is TGCGCCAGCAGTCCTTCCCGGGGGAGCTCCTACGAGCAGTACTTC. The chain links TRBV23-1 to TRBJ2-7, with D perhaps matching TRBD2 (6 bases). TRBV23-1 is placed among ORFs of uncertain function. The CDR3 sequence is 15 residues long. Trimming left V 4 bases short and J 0 bases short, with 13 bases between.

The V gene is TRBV4-1, the J gene TRBJ2-7; 10 bases are a match to TRBD2. Germline CDR1 MGHRA, CDR2 YSYEKL. The CDR3 is 16 amino acids. Trimming took 1 base from V and 4 from J; bases not matched to a gene: 7. This chain's CDR3 is CASSQVASGSTYEQYF. The CDR3 DNA sequence: TGCGCCAGCAGCCAAGTCGCTAGCGGGAGTACATACGAGCAGTACTTC.

This chain joins TRBV19 and TRBJ1-2; D remains ambiguous. Germline lookup yields CDR1 LNHDA and CDR2 SQIVND (reference sequence). Trimming took off 4 bases at V and 2 bases at J, with 14 bases between the two ends. This CDR3 comprises 15 residues. The CDR3 protein is CASSTGSTPNYGYTF. The CDR3 coding sequence is TGTGCCAGTAGTACCGGATCGACACCCAACTATGGCTACACCTTC.

The chain has TRBV7-8 and TRBJ1-3; D is possibly TRBD1 (5 bases). Trimming removed 5 bases from V and 0 bases from J, with 17 bases in between. Per germline, CDR1 SGHVS and CDR2 FQNEAQ. This CDR3 is built from 17 residues. CDR3 protein: CASSLTVTVYSGNTIYF. The DNA of the CDR3 is TGTGCCAGCAGCCTGACGGTGACAGTGTACTCTGGAAACACCATATATTTT.

The chain joins TRBV6-5 to TRBJ1-5; no definite D call. The V end was cut by 6 bases, the J end by 1 base, with 13 bases between. Germline CDR1 reads MNHEY; CDR2 reads SVGAGI. The CDR3 contains 15 residues. The CDR3 sequence is CASRWQRLSNQPQHF. In DNA, the CDR3 is TGTGCCAGCAGGTGGCAGAGACTCAGCAATCAGCCCCAGCATTTT.

This chain connects TRBV30 to TRBJ1-2; D gene unclear. Trimming removed 5 bases from V and 0 bases from J, with 4 bases in between. Germline V gene sequence: CDR1 GTSNPN, CDR2 SVGIG (reference sequence). This CDR3 is built from 11 residues. The CDR3 reads CAWRANYGYTF. For the CDR3, the DNA is TGTGCCTGGCGGGCTAACTATGGCTACACCTTC.

The chain is built from TRBV11-2 and TRBJ2-7; D unresolved. Germline-derived CDR1 and CDR2 are SGHAT and FQNNGV. The V and J ends lost 2 bases and 3 bases respectively, with 8 bases between them. The CDR3 totals 13 residues. This CDR3 is CASSLIPYYEQYF. The CDR3 coding sequence is TGTGCCAGCAGCTTAATCCCTTACTACGAGCAGTACTTC. The whole variable domain, filled in from reference TRBV11-2 and TRBJ2-7, reads EAGVAQSPRYKIIEKRQSVAFWCNPISGHATLYWYQQILGQGPKLLIQFQNNGVVDDSQLPKDRFSAERLKGVDSTLKIQPAKLEDSAVYLCASSLIPYYEQYFGPGTRLTVT.

This rearrangement joins TRBV5-1 to TRBJ2-1; 9 bases agree with TRBD2. This CDR3 spans 16 amino acids. Trimming cost V 3 bases and J 4 bases; bases outside gene matches: 8. Germline assignment: CDR1 SGHRS and CDR2 YFSETQ. CDR3 amino acids: CASSSTLAGRYNEQFF. The DNA of the CDR3 is TGCGCCAGCAGCTCCACCCTAGCGGGAAGATACAATGAGCAGTTCTTC.

The rearrangement links TRBV5-1 to TRBJ2-7, with D maybe TRBD1 (6 bases). The germline gives CDR1 SGHRS, CDR2 YFSETQ. V lost 4 bases to trimming and J lost 2 bases, with 19 bases between them. The CDR3 length is 16 residues. CDR3 bases: TGCGCCAGCAGCCAGGGTTGGCCGACAGGACCCTACGAGCAGTACTTC. Encoded protein: CASSQGWPTGPYEQYF.

The rearrangement joins TRBV2 to TRBJ2-6; D remains ambiguous. CDR3 length: 15 residues. Germline values: CDR1 SNHLY, CDR2 FYNNEI. Trimming removed 2 bases from V and 3 bases from J, with 8 bases in between. CDR3 nucleotides: TGTGCCAGCAGTGAAACTGCGCTTGGGGCCAACGTCCTGACTTTC. Its translation is CASSETALGANVLTF.

The genes are TRBV28 and TRBJ2-7; TRBD2 is a possible D gene (6 bases). This CDR3 is 12 amino acids long. Between the trimmed V and J ends, which lost 5 bases and 4 bases, there was a span of 9 bases. Germline V lookup: CDR1 MDHEN, CDR2 SYDVKM. The CDR3 sequence: CASSGGSYEQYF. In DNA, the CDR3 is TGTGCCAGCAGTGGAGGGTCGTACGAGCAGTACTTC.

The chain carries TRBV5-1 and TRBJ1-5; D ambiguous. CDR3 length: 14 residues. V lost 0 bases and J 3 bases, leaving 7 bases between the germline ends. Germline V gene data show CDR1 as SGHRS and CDR2 as YFSETQ. This CDR3 is CASSLGGDNQPQHF. CDR3 nucleotides: TGCGCCAGCAGCTTGGGCGGGGACAATCAGCCCCAGCATTTT.

The chain combines TRBV6-2 or TRBV6-3 with TRBJ1-1; D not resolved. V lost 5 bases and J 3 bases, leaving 7 bases between the germline ends. Germline V gives CDR1 MNHEY, CDR2 SVGEGT. The CDR3 spans 12 residues. The CDR3 spells CASSAAYTEAFF. CDR3 bases: TGTGCCAGCAGTGCTGCGTACACTGAAGCTTTCTTT.